This T cell receptor beta chain originates from a study of blood T cells in healthy people across ages. Findings and caveats of the study: PBMCs that were unsorted prevented a conclusive naive versus antigen-experienced comparison. Naive T cell percentage showed a strong correlation with the diversity of TCR beta.

It was with a sample-barcoded 5' primer and a J-beta primer mix that a second PCR of roughly 7 to 12 cycles was run. TCRdb used MiXCR to reprocess the 5' RACE reads, holding one entry per CDR3 protein. The data show more than 600,000 distinct CDR3 sequences, around a quarter seen once. The V gene lost 0 bases and the J gene lost 3 bases, with 8 bases spanning the gap. Germline V gene data show CDR1 as SGHRS and CDR2 as YFSETQ. The CDR3 is 14 amino acids. On this clonotype: Its specificity is unknown.

This sample was shared with a second study, whose subject was T cells of mothers and their children. That work states: According to the study, all extracted RNA entered cDNA synthesis at 1.5 ug per 15 ul.

Sequencing was performed on blood. The V call is TRBV5-1, the J call TRBJ2-3; D is unclear. This TCR was recovered from a boy aged 5-17 years in good health. The CDR3 DNA reads TGCGCCAGCAGCTTGGACCGTATTACAGATACGCAGTATTTT. Translating gives CASSLDRITDTQYF.